The present entry profiles one TCR beta chain with its context. The antigen remains undetermined. This sample is drawn from a study of shared clonotypes between healthy human individuals. Donors were Caucasian adults residing in Nashville, Tennessee, USA. The CDR3 loop spans 14 amino acids. Germline V lookup: CDR1 MNHEY, CDR2 SVGAGI. J was trimmed by 2 bases and V by 1 base; bases with no gene match: 1. Whole-study results and caveats: Rarefaction indicated that sorted-subset sequencing remained incomplete although depth was large. Across subsets, estimated richness was generally greater for naive than for memory populations.

Produced via immunoSEQ multiplex PCR; TCRdb's table is partial and in-frame only. The sample shows 650,000 to 700,000 clones, about 90% of them seen only once. The sample consisted of memory CD8+ T cells from PBMCs. The subset denotes: CD45RO+ cells pooled with CCR7-negative TemRA cells. The chain joins TRBV6-5 to TRBJ1-1; 7 nucleotides agree with TRBD1. This sequence originates from a young man in good health. Some clones in this sample may be carry-over from other donors' samples. The CDR3 protein is CASSYWDRNTEAFF. CDR3 sequence (DNA): TGTGCCAGCAGTTACTGGGACAGAAACACTGAAGCTTTCTTT.